The clone carrying this T cell receptor beta chain was found a few times. Its cognate antigen is unknown. The record originates from a study of T-cell memory formation after mild COVID-19. As for the study in general: For the most part, TCR clusters were specific to one donor.

TCRdb re-derived calls from the 5' RACE reads in MiXCR, one entry per CDR3 protein. The repertoire includes more than 75,000 distinct CDR3 sequences, around 14% of them detected once, and roughly 30% sits in the top ten. Findings of the study overall: Contracting clones, day 15 to 85, had balanced CD4/CD8, and later expanders favored CD4+.

The TCR originated in an adult woman who had mild COVID-19 (a few samples of this study predate the infection). Cell type and time point are not known. Sequencing was carried out using PBMCs or a T cell subset sorted from them (not recorded which).

The CDR3 is CASSQKSSYNEQFF. The CDR3 nucleotides read TGTGCCAGCAGCCAAAAGAGCTCCTACAATGAGCAGTTCTTC. The chain carries TRBV7-9 and TRBJ2-1; D not certain. Germline V gene data show CDR1 as SEHNR and CDR2 as FQNEAQ (reference sequence). The length of the CDR3 is 14 residues. Trimming took off 5 bases at V and 0 bases at J, with 8 bases between the two ends.